This TCR beta chain was sequenced in a study of siplizumab effects on memory and regulatory T cells. Study-wide points: Proliferating CD4+ or CD8+ clones, roughly 75-97% of them, lacked an assignable naive or memory phenotype. Major contributors to the alloresponse seemed to be naive T cells, which also appeared more diverse than memory cells. The Treg-derived share of mappable alloreactive CD4+ clones averaged about 68% with siplizumab and under 30% in controls. Proliferating Tregs in siplizumab cultures were never verified as suppressive.

Here immunoSEQ multiplex PCR was the method, and the copy in TCRdb shows in-frame clones only, minus some. The sample lists over 80,000 clones, about 87% occurring once. Trimming removed 0 bases from V and 8 bases from J, with 16 bases in between. The CDR3 has 16 amino acids. Germline values: CDR1 MGHRA, CDR2 YSYEKL. Details on this clone: Its target is unknown.

The receptor comes from a human donor in good health. The V gene is TRBV4-1, the J gene TRBJ1-4; no definite D call. Sequencing was carried out using Tregs sorted from blood. Written as DNA, the CDR3 is TGCGCCAGCAGCCAAGATAAGGCAGCTCGGGGAGAAAAACTGTTTTTT. It yields the protein CASSQDKAARGEKLFF.